Listed below are T cell receptor beta chains from one sample, sequenced in a study of glioma-infiltrating T cells. MiXCR was run by TCRdb on the multiplex PCR reads, yielding one entry per CDR3 protein. The sample holds roughly 120,000 distinct CDR3 sequences, roughly 25% seen once. Sequencing used glioma tissue, nonneoplastic brain tissue, or PBMCs (not recorded which). Receptors originate from a human donor with low-grade glioma or glioblastoma, undergoing nonglioma brain surgery, or in good health (not recorded which). The CDR3 runs from the conserved cysteine through the conserved F or W. The D gene is left open where the match is weak. A row's size may be missing; if present it is once, few, many or a size class.

V gene: TRBV2
clone size: many
J gene: TRBJ2-1
D gene: -
CDR3 protein: CASSAEGGEQFF
CDR3 DNA: TGTGCCAGCAGTGCGGAGGGTGGAGAGCAGTTCTTC

V gene: TRBV24-1
clone size: many
J gene: TRBJ2-1
D gene: -
CDR3 protein: CATGLYNEQFF
CDR3 DNA: TGTGCCACGGGACTTTACAATGAGCAGTTCTTC

V gene: TRBV7-9
clone size: many
J gene: TRBJ1-1
D gene: TRBD1
CDR3 protein: CASSLQGANTEAFF
CDR3 DNA: TGTGCCAGCAGCTTACAGGGGGCGAACACTGAAGCTTTCTTT

V gene: TRBV4-1
clone size: many
J gene: TRBJ1-1
D gene: TRBD1
CDR3 protein: CASSHRQGENTEAFF
CDR3 DNA: TGCGCCAGCAGCCACCGACAGGGAGAGAACACTGAAGCTTTCTTT

V gene: TRBV29-1
clone size: -
J gene: TRBJ2-1
D gene: TRBD2
CDR3 protein: CSVLARGRAAEQFF
CDR3 DNA: TGCAGCGTTTTGGCCCGCGGGAGAGCGGCTGAGCAGTTCTTC

V gene: TRBV6-6
clone size: once
J gene: TRBJ1-1
D gene: -
CDR3 protein: CAGSYDVRSSEAFF
CDR3 DNA: TGTGCCGGCAGTTACGACGTAAGATCCTCGGAAGCTTTCTTT

V gene: TRBV3-1
clone size: -
J gene: TRBJ2-3
D gene: TRBD1
CDR3 protein: CASGRDRGYTQYF
CDR3 DNA: TGTGCCAGCGGACGGGACAGGGGATATACGCAGTATTTT

V gene: TRBV7-2
clone size: many
J gene: TRBJ2-3
D gene: TRBD2
CDR3 protein: CASSWKAGAADTQYF
CDR3 DNA: TGTGCCAGCAGCTGGAAAGCGGGAGCGGCAGATACGCAGTATTTT

V gene: TRBV4-1
clone size: -
J gene: TRBJ2-1
D gene: TRBD2
CDR3 protein: CASSQDVSGSSYNEQFF
CDR3 DNA: TGCGCCAGCAGCCAAGACGTTAGCGGGAGCTCCTACAATGAGCAGTTCTTC

V gene: TRBV2
clone size: many
J gene: TRBJ2-3
D gene: -
CDR3 protein: CASSAQGFDTQYF
CDR3 DNA: TGTGCCAGCAGCGCCCAGGGATTCGATACGCAGTATTTT

V gene: TRBV5-4
clone size: many
J gene: TRBJ2-1
D gene: -
CDR3 protein: CASSSYGTLNEQFF
CDR3 DNA: TGTGCCAGCAGCTCCTACGGGACTCTCAATGAGCAGTTCTTC

V gene: TRBV2
clone size: many
J gene: TRBJ2-3
D gene: -
CDR3 protein: CASTGLSTDTQYF
CDR3 DNA: TGTGCCAGCACTGGCCTGAGCACAGATACGCAGTATTTT

V gene: TRBV5-1
clone size: -
J gene: TRBJ2-7
D gene: -
CDR3 protein: CASSAQGPGEQYF
CDR3 DNA: TGCGCCAGCAGCGCACAGGGCCCTGGGGAGCAGTACTTC

V gene: TRBV4-1
clone size: many
J gene: TRBJ2-1
D gene: TRBD2
CDR3 protein: CASSQGLAGTNEQFF
CDR3 DNA: TGCGCCAGCAGCCAAGGACTAGCGGGAACGAATGAGCAGTTCTTC

V gene: TRBV6-2/TRBV6-3
clone size: many
J gene: TRBJ2-3
D gene: -
CDR3 protein: CASSFAGDTQYF
CDR3 DNA: TGTGCCAGCAGTTTCGCCGGCGATACGCAGTATTTT

V gene: TRBV7-2
clone size: many
J gene: TRBJ2-5
D gene: -
CDR3 protein: CASSLYDGSQETQYF
CDR3 DNA: TGTGCCAGCAGCTTATACGACGGCAGCCAAGAGACCCAGTACTTC

V gene: TRBV12-3/TRBV12-4
clone size: few
J gene: TRBJ2-1
D gene: TRBD2
CDR3 protein: CASSLAGEVNEQFF
CDR3 DNA: TGTGCCAGCAGTCTAGCGGGAGAAGTCAATGAGCAGTTCTTC

V gene: TRBV5-6
clone size: -
J gene: TRBJ2-1
D gene: -
CDR3 protein: CATRRWRNLAPNEQFF
CDR3 DNA: TGTGCCACCCGACGTTGGAGGAATCTTGCCCCCAATGAGCAGTTCTTC

V gene: TRBV6-1
clone size: many
J gene: TRBJ2-7
D gene: TRBD2
CDR3 protein: CASSDLAGAFYEQYF
CDR3 DNA: TGTGCCAGCAGCGATCTAGCGGGAGCATTCTACGAGCAGTACTTC

V gene: TRBV4-3
clone size: many
J gene: TRBJ2-7
D gene: TRBD2
CDR3 protein: CASSQDRSSGGIYEQYF
CDR3 DNA: TGCGCCAGCAGCCAAGACCGTTCTAGCGGGGGAATCTACGAGCAGTACTTC

V gene: TRBV3-1
clone size: few
J gene: TRBJ1-1
D gene: -
CDR3 protein: CASSHRDPGVVTEAFF
CDR3 DNA: TGTGCCAGCAGCCACCGGGACCCCGGTGTTGTCACTGAAGCTTTCTTT

V gene: TRBV7-2
clone size: many
J gene: TRBJ2-5
D gene: TRBD1
CDR3 protein: CASSRDRGQETQYF
CDR3 DNA: TGTGCCAGCAGCCGCGACAGGGGCCAAGAGACCCAGTACTTC

V gene: TRBV7-2
clone size: many
J gene: TRBJ2-4
D gene: TRBD1
CDR3 protein: CASSTSRGAKNIQYF
CDR3 DNA: TGTGCCAGCAGCACGAGCAGGGGGGCCAAAAACATTCAGTACTTC

V gene: TRBV6-1
clone size: few
J gene: TRBJ1-2
D gene: -
CDR3 protein: CASSGGGGYTF
CDR3 DNA: TGTGCCAGCAGTGGAGGAGGAGGCTACACCTTC

V gene: TRBV2
clone size: many
J gene: TRBJ2-7
D gene: -
CDR3 protein: CASGRELLYEQYF
CDR3 DNA: TGTGCCAGCGGCAGAGAACTCCTCTACGAGCAGTACTTC

V gene: TRBV27
clone size: -
J gene: TRBJ1-2
D gene: -
CDR3 protein: CVSSPTEKYYGYTF
CDR3 DNA: TGTGTCAGCAGCCCGACAGAGAAATACTATGGCTACACCTTC

V gene: TRBV28
clone size: many
J gene: TRBJ1-1
D gene: TRBD1
CDR3 protein: CASSSGGTNTEAFF
CDR3 DNA: TGTGCCAGCAGCTCAGGGGGGACGAACACTGAAGCTTTCTTT

V gene: TRBV30
clone size: few
J gene: TRBJ2-7
D gene: -
CDR3 protein: CAWSVGGAAYEQYF
CDR3 DNA: TGTGCCTGGAGTGTAGGGGGGGCCGCCTACGAGCAGTACTTC

V gene: TRBV28
clone size: many
J gene: TRBJ1-1
D gene: -
CDR3 protein: CASSFPKNTEAFF
CDR3 DNA: TGTGCCAGCAGTTTCCCCAAAAACACTGAAGCTTTCTTT

V gene: TRBV6-6
clone size: many
J gene: TRBJ2-3
D gene: TRBD2
CDR3 protein: CASSYSVAGGPRDTQYF
CDR3 DNA: TGTGCCAGCAGTTACTCCGTAGCGGGAGGGCCCCGAGATACGCAGTATTTT

V gene: TRBV12-3/TRBV12-4
clone size: -
J gene: TRBJ1-1
D gene: TRBD1
CDR3 protein: CASMKGAENTEAFF
CDR3 DNA: TGTGCCAGCATGAAGGGGGCAGAAAACACTGAAGCTTTCTTT

V gene: TRBV10-3
clone size: many
J gene: TRBJ2-5
D gene: TRBD1
CDR3 protein: CAIRRQGVQETQYF
CDR3 DNA: TGTGCCATCAGGAGACAGGGGGTCCAAGAGACCCAGTACTTC

V gene: TRBV4-2
clone size: many
J gene: TRBJ2-1
D gene: TRBD2
CDR3 protein: CASSQEEGAGAYNEQFF
CDR3 DNA: TGTGCCAGCAGCCAAGAAGAAGGAGCGGGAGCCTACAATGAGCAGTTCTTC

V gene: TRBV2
clone size: few
J gene: TRBJ2-7
D gene: -
CDR3 protein: CASSQGISGYEQYF
CDR3 DNA: TGTGCCAGCAGCCAAGGGATTAGCGGCTACGAGCAGTACTTC

V gene: TRBV18
clone size: -
J gene: TRBJ2-5
D gene: -
CDR3 protein: CASSPNQIQETKYF
CDR3 DNA: TGTGCCAGCTCACCAAACCAGATTCAAGAGACCAAGTACTTC

V gene: TRBV4-3
clone size: many
J gene: TRBJ2-5
D gene: TRBD1
CDR3 protein: CASSQDPGTGGFETQYF
CDR3 DNA: TGCGCCAGCAGCCAAGATCCCGGGACAGGGGGCTTCGAGACCCAGTACTTC

V gene: TRBV20-1
clone size: many
J gene: TRBJ1-1
D gene: -
CDR3 protein: CSACRTAPATEAFF
CDR3 DNA: TGCAGTGCTTGCCGGACGGCCCCGGCCACTGAAGCTTTCTTT

V gene: TRBV19
clone size: -
J gene: TRBJ1-2
D gene: -
CDR3 protein: CASIREGNYGYTF
CDR3 DNA: TGTGCCAGTATCCGGGAGGGTAACTATGGCTACACCTTC

V gene: TRBV4-1
clone size: -
J gene: TRBJ2-7
D gene: -
CDR3 protein: CASIQAGLVYEQYF
CDR3 DNA: TGCGCCAGCATCCAAGCCGGGCTGGTCTACGAGCAGTACTTC

V gene: TRBV28
clone size: many
J gene: TRBJ2-4
D gene: -
CDR3 protein: CASLGGTAKNIQYF
CDR3 DNA: TGTGCCAGCTTAGGGGGTACAGCCAAAAACATTCAGTACTTC

V gene: TRBV4-1
clone size: few
J gene: TRBJ2-3
D gene: TRBD2
CDR3 protein: CASSQEARTSPDTQYF
CDR3 DNA: TGCGCCAGCAGCCAAGAGGCCAGGACTAGTCCAGATACGCAGTATTTT